This T cell receptor (beta chain) was sequenced during a study of blood T cell repertoires in COVID-19. Study in general: The United States, Italy and Spain supplied acute and convalescent COVID-19 samples.

Participants were aged roughly 18 to 100 years from about two dozen US areas. Donors were grouped by their self-reported clinical history. As originally analysed: From reference gene primer amplification, estimates of nucleated cell counts were derived. Libraries were prepared by immunoSEQ multiplex PCR; TCRdb keeps only in-frame clonotypes and omits some of them. Clone size and the V and J calls come from that table; the DNA yielded D and trimming. The repertoire holds around 250,000 clones, approximately 83% seen once, with 1.9% in the top ten. The CDR3 is 16 amino acids. The J segment lost 5 bases and the V segment lost 1 base, leaving 9 bases of the junction unmatched. Germline loops: CDR1 MNHNS, CDR2 SASEGT.

The sequence derives from a woman aged 50 to 60 who had recovered from COVID-19. Sequenced material: PBMCs or T cells enriched from blood (not recorded which). The chain links TRBV6-1 to TRBJ1-1; 8 nucleotides match TRBD1. The chain's CDR3 is CASSEGRAGGATEAFF. The DNA of the CDR3 is TGTGCCAGCAGTGAAGGAAGGGCAGGGGGCGCAACTGAAGCTTTCTTT.